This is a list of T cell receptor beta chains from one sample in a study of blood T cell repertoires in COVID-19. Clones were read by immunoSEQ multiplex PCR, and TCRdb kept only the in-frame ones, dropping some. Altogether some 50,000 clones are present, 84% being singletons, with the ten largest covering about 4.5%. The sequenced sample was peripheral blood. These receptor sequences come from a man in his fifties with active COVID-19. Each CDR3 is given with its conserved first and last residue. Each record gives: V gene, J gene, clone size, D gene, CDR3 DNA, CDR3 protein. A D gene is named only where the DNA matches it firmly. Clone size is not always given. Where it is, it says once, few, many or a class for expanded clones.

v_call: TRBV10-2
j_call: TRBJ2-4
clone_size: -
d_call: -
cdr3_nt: TGCGCCAGCAATAATGGCAGCAAAAACATTCAGTACTTC
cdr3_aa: CASNNGSKNIQYF

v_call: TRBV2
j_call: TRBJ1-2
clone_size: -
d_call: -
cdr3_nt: TGTGCCAGCAGAGCCCAGACAGCCGACCCTGGCTACACCTTC
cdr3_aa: CASRAQTADPGYTF

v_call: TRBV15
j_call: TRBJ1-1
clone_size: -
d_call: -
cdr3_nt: TGTGCCACCGACCTTGAAAAGGGGCTCAACACTGAAGCTTTCTTT
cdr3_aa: CATDLEKGLNTEAFF

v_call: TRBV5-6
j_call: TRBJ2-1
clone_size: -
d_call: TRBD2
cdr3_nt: TGTGCCAGCAGCTTATGGACTAGCGTGCATTTCAATGAGCAGTTCTTC
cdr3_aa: CASSLWTSVHFNEQFF

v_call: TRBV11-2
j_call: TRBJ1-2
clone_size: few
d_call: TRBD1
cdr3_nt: TGTGCCAGCAGCTCCGGGACAGGGGAATTGGGTGGCTACACCTTC
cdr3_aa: CASSSGTGELGGYTF

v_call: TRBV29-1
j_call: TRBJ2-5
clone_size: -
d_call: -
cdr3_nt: TGCAGCGCTGGACACGGCCAAGAGACCCAGTACTTC
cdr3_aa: CSAGHGQETQYF

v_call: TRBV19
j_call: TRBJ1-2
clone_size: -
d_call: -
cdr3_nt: TGTGCCAGTAGTATGGGTCCAGGAGACTACCTTAACTATGGCTACACCTTC
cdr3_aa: CASSMGPGDYLNYGYTF

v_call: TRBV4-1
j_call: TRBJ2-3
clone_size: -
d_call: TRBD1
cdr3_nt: TGCGCCAGCAGCCAAGATCGTCGACAGGGGGATTTTCGGGATACGCAGTATTTT
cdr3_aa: CASSQDRRQGDFRDTQYF

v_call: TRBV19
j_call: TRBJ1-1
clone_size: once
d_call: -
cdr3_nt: TGTGCCAGTAGTATTGCCGGACAGCCACTTCATGAAGCTTTCTTT
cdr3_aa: CASSIAGQPLHEAFF

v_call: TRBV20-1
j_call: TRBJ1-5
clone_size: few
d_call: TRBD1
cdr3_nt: TGCAGTGCTAGTCGGCAGGGGGCTATCCAGCCCCAGCATTTT
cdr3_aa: CSASRQGAIQPQHF

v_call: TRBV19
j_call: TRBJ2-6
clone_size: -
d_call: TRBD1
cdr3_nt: TGTGCCAGCCTCGGGACAGGCTTACGTGGGGCCAACGTCCTGACTTTC
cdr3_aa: CASLGTGLRGANVLTF

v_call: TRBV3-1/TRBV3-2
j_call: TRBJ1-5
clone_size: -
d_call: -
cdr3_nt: TGTGCCAGCCACGCCGGGGGGAATCAGCCCCAGCATTTT
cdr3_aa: CASHAGGNQPQHF

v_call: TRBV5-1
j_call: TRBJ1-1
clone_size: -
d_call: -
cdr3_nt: TGCGCCAGCAGCTTGTATCCACAGAACACCATGAACACTGAAGCTTTCTTT
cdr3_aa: CASSLYPQNTMNTEAFF

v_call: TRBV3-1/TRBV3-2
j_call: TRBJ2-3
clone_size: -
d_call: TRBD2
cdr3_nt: TGTGCCAGCAGCCAAGATCCGACTAGCGGGGCGGGAGATACGCAGTATTTT
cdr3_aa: CASSQDPTSGAGDTQYF

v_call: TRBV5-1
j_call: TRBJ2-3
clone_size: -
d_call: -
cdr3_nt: TGCGCCAGCAGCTTACTAGACACAGATACGCAGTATTTT
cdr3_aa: CASSLLDTDTQYF

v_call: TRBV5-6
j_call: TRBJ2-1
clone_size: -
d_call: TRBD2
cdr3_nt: TGTGCCAGCAGCTCTAGCGGGGGGGTCAATGAGCAGTTCTTC
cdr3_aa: CASSSSGGVNEQFF

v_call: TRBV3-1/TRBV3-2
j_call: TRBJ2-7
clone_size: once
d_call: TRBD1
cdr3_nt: TGTGCCAGCAGCCCCCCGGGCGGGACAGGGGTCCCCGAGCAGTACTTC
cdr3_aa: CASSPPGGTGVPEQYF

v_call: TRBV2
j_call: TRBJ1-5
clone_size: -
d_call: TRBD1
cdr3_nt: TGTGCCAGCAGGGGGAAGGGACAGCTTAATCAGCCCCAGCATTTT
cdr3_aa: CASRGKGQLNQPQHF

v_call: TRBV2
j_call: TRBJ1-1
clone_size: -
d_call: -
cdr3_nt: TGTGCCAGTATAAGGGGCATGAACACTGAAGCTTTCTTT
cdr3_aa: CASIRGMNTEAFF

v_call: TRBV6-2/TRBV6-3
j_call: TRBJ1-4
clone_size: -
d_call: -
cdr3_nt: TGTGCCAGCAGCGAAAGGGGGTCAGGTGAAAAACTGTTTTTT
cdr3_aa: CASSERGSGEKLFF

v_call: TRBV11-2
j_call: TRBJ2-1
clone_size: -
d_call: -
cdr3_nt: TGTGCCAGCAGCTTAGATTTCTATGAGCAGTTCTTC
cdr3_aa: CASSLDFYEQFF

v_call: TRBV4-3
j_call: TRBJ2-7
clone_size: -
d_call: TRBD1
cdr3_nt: TGCGCCAGCAGCCCGGCGGGACAGGGGCGTTATGAGCAGTACTTC
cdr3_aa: CASSPAGQGRYEQYF

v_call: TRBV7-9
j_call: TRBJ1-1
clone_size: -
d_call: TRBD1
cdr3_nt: TGTGCCAGCAGCTCCAGACAGGGATCTGAAGCTTTCTTT
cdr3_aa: CASSSRQGSEAFF

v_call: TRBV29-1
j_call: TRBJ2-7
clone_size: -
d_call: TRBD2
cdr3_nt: TGCAGCGTTGTTCTAGTGACTAGCGGGGCCCGCTACGAGCAGTACTTC
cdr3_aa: CSVVLVTSGARYEQYF

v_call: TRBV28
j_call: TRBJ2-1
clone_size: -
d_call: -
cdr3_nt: TGTGCCAGCAGCTTCAAACTAGTTCCCGATGAGCAGTTCTTC
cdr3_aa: CASSFKLVPDEQFF

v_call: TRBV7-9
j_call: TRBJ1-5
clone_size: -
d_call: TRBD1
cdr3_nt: TGTGCCAGCAGCCACAGGGGGACCAATCAGCCCCAGCATTTT
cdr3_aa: CASSHRGTNQPQHF

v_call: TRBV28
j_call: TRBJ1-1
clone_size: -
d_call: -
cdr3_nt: -
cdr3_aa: CASSFGVGALGTFF

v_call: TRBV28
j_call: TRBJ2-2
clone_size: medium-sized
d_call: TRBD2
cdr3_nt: TGTGCCAGCAGTTCCAGCGGGGAGAACACCGGGGAGCTGTTTTTT
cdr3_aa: CASSSSGENTGELFF

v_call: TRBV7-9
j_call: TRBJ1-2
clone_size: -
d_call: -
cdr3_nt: TGTGCCAGCAGCTTAGGGCCAGATAACTATGGCTACACCTTC
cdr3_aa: CASSLGPDNYGYTF

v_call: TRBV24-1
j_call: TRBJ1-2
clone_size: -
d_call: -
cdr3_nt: TGTGCCACCATCCCCGGGCGGCAGGGAAGACTCAGCTCTGGCTACACCTTC
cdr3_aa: CATIPGRQGRLSSGYTF

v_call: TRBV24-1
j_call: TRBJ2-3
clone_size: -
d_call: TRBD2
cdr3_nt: TGTGCCACCAGTGATCGACTAGCGGGCACAGATACGCAGTATTTT
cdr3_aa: CATSDRLAGTDTQYF

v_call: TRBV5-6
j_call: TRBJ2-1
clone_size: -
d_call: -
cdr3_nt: TGTGCCAGCAGTTACAGTGGGAGGGAGCAGTTCTTC
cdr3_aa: CASSYSGREQFF

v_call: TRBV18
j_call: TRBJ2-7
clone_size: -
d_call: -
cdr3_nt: TGTGCCAGCCGACAAGGGGGGGGAAGCTCCTACGAGCAGTACTTC
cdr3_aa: CASRQGGGSSYEQYF

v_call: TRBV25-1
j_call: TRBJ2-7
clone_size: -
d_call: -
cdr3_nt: TGTGCCAGCAGCCCCCGGGAACTAAGGTACGAGCAGTACTTC
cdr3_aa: CASSPRELRYEQYF

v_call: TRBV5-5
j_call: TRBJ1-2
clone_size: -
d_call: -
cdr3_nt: TGTGCCAGCAGCGTCGCCGGGGACTATGGCTACACCTTC
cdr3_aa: CASSVAGDYGYTF

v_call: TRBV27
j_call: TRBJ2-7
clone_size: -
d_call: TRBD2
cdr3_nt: TGTGCCAGCAGTTTAAGTCTAGCGGGGGTCGAGCAGTACTTC
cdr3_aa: CASSLSLAGVEQYF

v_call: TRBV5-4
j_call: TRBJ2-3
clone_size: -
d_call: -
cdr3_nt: TGTGCCAGCAGCTTTGGCGCAGGGAAGGGCTCAGATACGCAGTATTTT
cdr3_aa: CASSFGAGKGSDTQYF

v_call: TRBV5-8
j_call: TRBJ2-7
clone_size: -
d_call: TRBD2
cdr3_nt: TGTGCCAGCAGCCCGGAGTCGGGGGGCGAGCAGTACTTC
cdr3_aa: CASSPESGGEQYF